This T cell receptor beta chain was recovered during a study of CD4+ T cells in melanoma. Using immunoSEQ multiplex PCR, the repertoire was profiled, and TCRdb retains in-frame clones only, with some absent. Found here are about 9,100 clones, 70% to 80% of them singletons; the top ten hold approximately 15%. Findings of the study overall: Reportedly, melanoma neoantigen-specific CD4+ T cells showed varied differentiation states.

The CDR3 spans 16 residues. Germline loops: CDR1 SEHNR, CDR2 FQNEAQ (reference sequence). After removal of 4 bases from V and 6 bases from J, the junction contained 11 bases not matched to a gene. Concerning this clone: Its matching antigen is unknown.

This TCR was recovered from a human donor with melanoma. Sequenced: cells from a culture (not recorded whether cultured in vitro). The chain joins TRBV7-9 to TRBJ2-2; 7 nucleotides agree with TRBD1. CDR3 protein: CASSSSPTGKAGELFF. As DNA, the CDR3 is TGTGCCAGCAGCTCCTCTCCGACAGGGAAGGCCGGGGAGCTGTTTTTT.